This entry lists 5 T cell receptor beta chains sequenced from one sample in a study of cytomegalovirus exposure and HLA in healthy donors (dated by TCRdb to about 2017). Libraries came from the immunoSEQ multiplex PCR assay. A mixture of 60 forward primers for TCR Vbeta segments and 13 reverse primers for TCR Jbeta segments was used in the multiplex PCR. TCRdb carries this immuneACCESS record with in-frame sequences only. Its versions omit some clonotypes, under half of them owing to an unresolved V gene in the studies checked, with the rest unexplained. Recorded for this sample are roughly 92,000 clones; about 7.6% of them occurred a single time. Approximately 2.5% of the sample comes from the top ten. Sequences were obtained from PBMCs. These receptors were taken from a man in his fifties or sixties in good health and CMV-seronegative.

This clone was detected a few times. J is TRBJ1-1 and V is TRBV27, with 9 nucleotides matching TRBD1. Germline V gene data show CDR1 as MNHEY and CDR2 as SMNVEV (reference sequence). V lost 7 bases, J lost 4 bases, and 10 bases stayed unmatched. This CDR3 region has 15 residues. In nucleotides, the CDR3 is TGTGCCAGCAAACCGGGACAGGGAGCGGGCACTGAAGCTTTCTTT. It encodes CASKPGQGAGTEAFF.

This clone was counted only a few times. The J gene is TRBJ2-7, the V gene TRBV4-2; TRBD1 matches at 9 bases. The CDR3 runs 15 residues. Germline CDR1 and CDR2: LGHNA and YNFKEQ. Trimming cost V 1 base and J 3 bases; bases outside gene matches: 4. The CDR3 here is CASSQAGQGVYEQYF. Here the CDR3 DNA reads TGTGCCAGCAGCCAAGCGGGACAGGGTGTCTACGAGCAGTACTTC.

This clone was picked up one time. The chain carries TRBV28 and TRBJ2-7, with D perhaps matching TRBD1 (5 bases). The ends were cut back, 6 bases at V and 4 bases at J, with 16 bases in the middle. The CDR3 is 14 residues long. From germline, CDR1 is MDHEN and CDR2 SYDVKM. The CDR3 sequence: CASSSGRGRYEQYF. The CDR3 coding sequence is TGTGCCAGCAGCTCTGGAAGGGGAAGGTACGAGCAGTACTTC.

The J gene is TRBJ2-3, the V gene TRBV5-1; maybe TRBD2 (7 bases). Looked up from germline, CDR1 is SGHRS and CDR2 is YFSETQ. The CDR3 consists of 15 residues. Trimming removed 4 bases at V and 0 bases at J, with 12 bases between. The DNA of the CDR3 is TGCGCCAGCAGCATGAGGGGGGGGAGCACAGATACGCAGTATTTT. It is translated as CASSMRGGSTDTQYF.

This clone was seen a handful of times. The rearrangement links TRBV10-3 to TRBJ2-3; 9 bases line up with TRBD1. V was pared by 9 bases and J by 2 bases, with 9 bases of the junction left unmatched. In germline, CDR1 is ENHRY, CDR2 SYGVKD. The CDR3 totals 15 residues. CDR3 amino acids: CAINPDRGVTDTQYF. In DNA, the CDR3 is TGTGCCATTAACCCGGACAGGGGAGTCACAGATACGCAGTATTTT.